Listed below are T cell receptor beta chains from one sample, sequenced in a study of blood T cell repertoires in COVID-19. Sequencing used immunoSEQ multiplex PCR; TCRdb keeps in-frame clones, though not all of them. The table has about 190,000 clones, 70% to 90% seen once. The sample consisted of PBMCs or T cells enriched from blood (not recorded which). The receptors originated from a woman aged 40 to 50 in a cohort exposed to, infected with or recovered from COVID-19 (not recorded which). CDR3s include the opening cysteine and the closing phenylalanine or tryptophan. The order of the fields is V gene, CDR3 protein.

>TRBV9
CASSPGQASNQPQHF
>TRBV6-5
CASSYGNSQPQHF
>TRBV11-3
CASSLKTGTGFEQYF
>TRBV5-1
CASSSDRGAYGYTF
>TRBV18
CASSPPELAKNIQYF
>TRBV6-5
CASSYTSGGETQYF
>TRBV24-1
CATSAQGSTDTQYF
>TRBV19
CASSYTGNTGELFF
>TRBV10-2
CASQLPGSQRGEAFF
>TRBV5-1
CASKLGGFIYNEQFF
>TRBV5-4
CASSWTLAGGPDTQYF
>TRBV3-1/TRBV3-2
CASSPLTATNEKLFF
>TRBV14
CASSRNLQGDADGYTF
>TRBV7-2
CASSSSRSSYNSPLHF
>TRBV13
CASSLRRGVDTQYF
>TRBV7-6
CASSPGTGGSYEQYF
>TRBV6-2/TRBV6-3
CASSSGFSYNSPLHF
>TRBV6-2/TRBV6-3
CASSYSGARYGYTF
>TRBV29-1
CSVDRGPIYNEQFF
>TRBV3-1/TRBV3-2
CASSQLTSGAGTDTQYF
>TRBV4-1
CASSQGAGQMNTEAFF